This note documents a single T cell receptor beta chain sequence. No antigen is known for it. With V trimmed by 5 bases and J by 5 bases, 12 bases remained unmatched. From germline, CDR1 is MNHEY and CDR2 SMNVEV (reference sequence). There are 16 residues in the CDR3. This specimen belongs to a study of cytomegalovirus exposure and HLA in healthy donors. Study-wide findings and caveats: Rarity characterized most TCR sequences, yet some public TCRs appeared in many donors.

Primers: 60 Vbeta forward and 13 Jbeta reverse. The protocol was immunoSEQ multiplex PCR, while the TCRdb copy is restricted to in-frame clones and leaves out a portion. Of just over 150,000 clones detected, 70% to 90% appear once; the ten largest clones hold less than 2.5%. This sequence was found in a woman aged 18-29 years in good health and CMV-seronegative. This sequence joins TRBV27 and TRBJ2-7; 10 bases are a match to TRBD2. Sequencing was performed on PBMCs. The CDR3: CASSLLAAGGQNEQYF. The CDR3 bases are TGTGCCAGCAGTCTCCTCGCAGCGGGGGGGCAAAACGAGCAGTACTTC.